The 19 T cell receptor beta chains below come from one sample, sequenced in a study of T-cell reconstitution after alpha-beta-depleted transplantation in children. Unique molecular identifiers were incorporated when the TCRbeta library was constructed. MiXCR was run by TCRdb on the PCR reads, yielding one entry per CDR3 protein. Counted here are 500,000 or so distinct CDR3 sequences, 30% to 35% occurring once; the ten biggest clones make up around 2.4%. The source material was PBMCs from the stem cell graft donor, sampled from the stem cell graft. These receptors were taken from a human donor who donated a stem cell graft to a child with aplastic anemia.

The CDR3 DNA is TGCGCCAGCAGCCAAATCGGGAACACCGGGGAGCTGTTTTTT. This sequence encodes CASSQIGNTGELFF. The J gene is TRBJ2-2, the V gene TRBV4-3, with D unclear. The CDR3 loop spans 14 amino acids. The V and J ends lost 2 bases and 1 base respectively, with 5 bases between them. Looked up from germline, CDR1 is LGHNA and CDR2 is YSLEER.

The chain uses TRBV13 and TRBJ2-7; unclear D gene. The length of the CDR3 is 14 residues. Trimming took 0 bases from V and 3 from J, leaving 9 bases between them. CDR1 is PRHDT, CDR2 FYEKMQ, per germline (reference sequence). The CDR3 nucleotides read TGTGCCAGCAGCTTAGGCAACTTCTTCTACGAGCAGTACTTC. As protein: CASSLGNFFYEQYF.

There are a few counts of this clonotype. The J gene is TRBJ1-2, the V gene TRBV5-1; TRBD1 aligns across 7 bases. V was pared by 0 bases and J by 2 bases, with 1 base of the junction left unmatched. Germline V CDR1 and CDR2: SGHRS, YFSETQ. The CDR3 sequence is 14 residues long. CDR3 DNA sequence: TGCGCCAGCAGCTTGGAGGGACAGAACTATGGCTACACCTTC. It translates to CASSLEGQNYGYTF.

In its sample, this clonotype was seen a few times. The chain uses TRBV6-1 and TRBJ2-2, with 12 bases identical to TRBD1. The V and J ends lost 8 bases and 3 bases, in that order; junction bases with no gene match: 13. This CDR3 contains 18 residues. Looked up from germline, CDR1 is MNHNS and CDR2 is SASEGT. The CDR3 protein is CASSPGTGGAEDTGELFF. The DNA for the CDR3 is TGTGCCAGCTCGCCCGGGACAGGGGGCGCTGAGGACACCGGGGAGCTGTTTTTT.

This chain joins TRBV20-1 and TRBJ2-3; perhaps TRBD2 as D (5 bases). This CDR3 has 15 residues. Trimming shortened V by 6 bases and J by 1 base, and 17 bases separated the two germline ends. Germline CDR1 and CDR2: DFQATT and SNEGSKA (reference sequence). CDR3 protein: CSAKKKGVGTDTQYF. The CDR3 region has the DNA TGCAGTGCAAAAAAAAAGGGAGTTGGCACAGATACGCAGTATTTT.

This clonotype was counted only a few times. V is TRBV7-2 and J is TRBJ1-5; D gene ambiguous. The V gene's germline CDR1 is SGHTA and CDR2 FQGNSA. This CDR3 has 15 residues. Trimming cost V 1 base and J 3 bases, with 10 bases left between them. This CDR3 reads CASSLDRAPNQPQHF. The CDR3 region has the DNA TGTGCCAGCAGCTTAGATAGGGCCCCCAATCAGCCCCAGCATTTT.

The genes are TRBV9 and TRBJ2-1, with 11 bases aligning to TRBD2. Germline CDR1 and CDR2: SGDLS and YYNGEE. The CDR3 is 16 amino acids. J lost 3 bases, V lost 0 bases, and 2 bases had no gene match. The CDR3: CASSVGLAGNYNEQFF. CDR3 DNA sequence: TGTGCCAGCAGCGTAGGACTAGCGGGAAACTACAATGAGCAGTTCTTC.

The chain links TRBV30 to TRBJ2-3; 7 positions match TRBD2. The CDR3 is made up of 12 amino acids. The germline V gene encodes CDR1 GTSNPN and CDR2 SVGIG (reference sequence). V lost 7 bases, J lost 6 bases, and 7 bases stayed unmatched. CDR3 nucleotide sequence: TGTGCCTTGGGGGGAGGGAGTGATACGCAGTATTTT. As protein: CALGGGSDTQYF.

This clonotype was detected only a few times. This chain links TRBV18 with TRBJ2-1; no clear D. Germline CDR1 is KGHSH and CDR2 is LQKENI. The CDR3 has 14 residues. V lost 2 bases and J lost 8, with 13 bases in between. CDR3 sequence reads: CASSPISRDDEQFF. In nucleotides, the CDR3 is TGTGCCAGCTCACCAATCTCACGCGACGATGAGCAGTTCTTC.

The CDR3 is CASSQATGLNGYTF. DNA for the CDR3: TGCGCCAGCAGCCAAGCGACGGGGCTGAATGGCTACACCTTC. The chain couples TRBV4-3 to TRBJ1-2; D may be TRBD1 (5 bases). V shed 1 base and J shed 6 bases, with 12 bases lying between them. CDR1 is LGHNA and CDR2 is YSLEER in the germline V gene. The CDR3 extends over 14 amino acids.

The chain combines TRBV12-3 or TRBV12-4 with TRBJ2-2, with 7 bases lining up with TRBD2. The CDR3 extends over 15 amino acids. V shed 6 bases, J shed 0 bases, and the junction held 4 bases outside the gene matches. CDR3 bases: TGTGCCAGCAGCCAGAGCGGGACGAACACCGGGGAGCTGTTTTTT. It translates to CASSQSGTNTGELFF.

This clonotype was seen more than once but under ten times. The V gene is TRBV20-1, the J gene TRBJ1-1, with TRBD1 as a possible D gene (5 bases). CDR3 length: 14 residues. Germline V gene data show CDR1 as DFQATT and CDR2 as SNEGSKA (reference sequence). V dropped 6 bases and J dropped 1 base, with 15 bases sitting between them. The CDR3 here is CSATAGGPNTEAFF. The CDR3 nucleotides are TGCAGTGCCACGGCGGGGGGACCGAACACTGAAGCTTTCTTT.

This clonotype came up many times. V and J are TRBV6-5 and TRBJ1-2, with a weak D call TRBD1 (5 bases). From germline, CDR1 is MNHEY and CDR2 SVGAGI. Trimming removed 7 bases from V and 6 bases from J, with 15 bases in between. The CDR3 contains 13 residues. CDR3 loop: CASKATGSHGYTF. The DNA of the CDR3 is TGTGCCAGCAAAGCCACAGGATCTCATGGCTACACCTTC.

The CDR3 sequence is CASSPPGSGAEAFF. The CDR3 DNA sequence: TGTGCCAGCAGTCCCCCGGGCAGCGGCGCTGAAGCTTTCTTT. The J gene is TRBJ1-1, the V gene TRBV28; no reliable D call. Trimming took off 5 bases at V and 6 bases at J, with 16 bases between the two ends. The germline V gene encodes CDR1 MDHEN and CDR2 SYDVKM. This CDR3 is 14 amino acids long. The whole variable domain, remainder taken from reference TRBV28 and TRBJ1-1, is DVKVTQSSRYLVKRTGEKVFLECVQDMDHENMFWYRQDPGLGLRLIYFSYDVKMKEKGDIPEGYSVSREKKERFSLILESASTNQTSMYLCASSPPGSGAEAFFGQGTRLTVV.

The V and J genes are TRBV5-1 and TRBJ1-1, with a tentative D call TRBD1 (5 bases). In germline, CDR1 is SGHRS, CDR2 YFSETQ. The CDR3 extends over 16 amino acids. V lost 3 bases, J lost 5 bases, and 20 bases lay in between. The CDR3 spells CASSSSLGLRGTEAFF. The CDR3 DNA sequence: TGCGCCAGCAGCTCTTCCCTCGGACTGAGGGGTACTGAAGCTTTCTTT.

This chain uses TRBV12-3 or TRBV12-4 with TRBJ2-5, with TRBD1 matching over 8 bases. V gave up 5 bases and J gave up 1 base; unmatched junction bases: 9. The CDR3 totals 16 residues. As DNA, the CDR3 is TGTGCCAGCAGTAGGATGCCAGGGGGCATCCAAGAGACCCAGTACTTC. Translated, it gives CASSRMPGGIQETQYF.

This clonotype was counted only a few times. The rearrangement uses TRBV29-1 and TRBJ1-3; possibly TRBD1 for D (6 bases). The CDR3 contains 17 residues. Trimming took 1 base from V and 2 from J, leaving 18 bases between them. The germline V gene has CDR1 SQVTM and CDR2 ANQGSEA. The CDR3 protein is CSVEGGHGGKAGNTIYF. The CDR3 DNA sequence: TGCAGCGTTGAAGGGGGACACGGGGGAAAGGCTGGAAACACCATATATTTT.

The chain employs TRBV6-5 and TRBJ2-7; D call uncertain. The CDR3 length is 13 residues. Trimming shortened V by 2 bases and J by 3 bases, and 8 bases separated the two germline ends. The germline gives CDR1 MNHEY, CDR2 SVGAGI. The CDR3 DNA sequence: TGTGCCAGCAGTTACGATCACCTCTACGAGCAGTACTTC. Its protein product is CASSYDHLYEQYF.

This clonotype was seen ten or more times. The chain combines TRBV29-1 with TRBJ1-2, with TRBD1 matching over 9 bases. This CDR3 has 14 amino acids. Germline V gene sequence: CDR1 SQVTM, CDR2 ANQGSEA. V trimming: 3 bases; J trimming: 4 bases; junction bases outside the gene matches: 6. In DNA form, the CDR3 reads TGCAGCGTTGAGCGGACAGGGGAAATCTATGGCTACACCTTC. Residues: CSVERTGEIYGYTF.